This T cell receptor (beta chain) stems from a study of blood T cell repertoires in COVID-19. Profiling relied on immunoSEQ multiplex PCR, and the TCRdb table lists in-frame clones only, not all of them. The sample contains fewer than 300,000 clones, roughly 80% of which appear only once. Assignments of participants to cohorts depended upon their own reported clinical history. Germline V gene lookup returns CDR1 SGHNT and CDR2 YYREEE (reference sequence). This CDR3 has 15 residues. Trimming removed 0 bases from V and 8 bases from J; junction bases left unmatched: 4. The source is a man aged 35 to 55 who had been exposed to COVID-19. The rearrangement joins TRBV5-4 to TRBJ2-1, with TRBD2 matching over 11 bases. The specimen was PBMCs or T cells enriched from blood (not recorded which). The CDR3 DNA follows: TGTGCCAGCAGCTTGGCTAGCGGGAGGCAGGATGAGCAGTTCTTC. Protein product: CASSLASGRQDEQFF.